These T cell receptor beta chains were read from a single sample in a study of vaccination and CD4 T cells after COVID-19. No antigen has been identified for these receptors. TCRdb reprocessed the PCR reads via MiXCR and lists one record per CDR3 protein. Of 4,000 to 5,000 distinct CDR3 sequences listed, roughly a third are singletons. Sample: CD4+ T cells from blood, cultured in vitro, taken after SARS-CoV-2 vaccination. The receptors were sampled from a human donor who had recovered from COVID-19. Both conserved end residues are part of each CDR3. D genes are given only for firm matches. A clone size is listed for some rows: how often the clone was seen (once, few, many), or a class if it is expanded.

>TRBJ1-2|-|TRBV7-2|once
CASSLVVGGGVGGYTF
TGTGCCAGCAGCTTAGTAGTGGGGGGGGGAGTCGGCGGCTACACCTTC
>TRBJ2-3|TRBD1|TRBV20-1|few
CSTPGQGYSRRDTQYF
TGCAGTACTCCGGGACAGGGCTACAGTAGACGAGATACGCAGTATTTT
>TRBJ1-1|-|TRBV11-2|few
CASTSFGHPSTEAFF
TGTGCCAGCACCTCCTTCGGGCACCCGAGCACTGAAGCTTTCTTT
>TRBJ2-1|TRBD2|TRBV6-1|once
CATGGEQFF
TGTGCCACGGGGGGTGAGCAGTTCTTC
>TRBJ1-1|-|TRBV28|few
CASSPLPPGGAGRAFF
TGTGCCAGCAGTCCCCTCCCCCCCGGGGGCGCGGGTAGAGCTTTCTTT
>TRBJ2-3|TRBD1|TRBV28|few
CASSFGDRPTDTQYF
TGTGCCAGCAGTTTCGGGGACAGGCCCACAGATACGCAGTATTTT
>TRBJ2-5|-|TRBV30|-
CAWSVRLLEETQYF
TGTGCCTGGAGTGTTCGGCTCTTGGAAGAGACCCAGTACTTC
>TRBJ1-2|-|TRBV11-3|-
CASSLEQPSNYGYTF
TGTGCCAGCAGCTTAGAACAACCTTCTAACTATGGCTACACCTTC
>TRBJ1-1|-|TRBV29-1|-
CSVESKNTEAFF
TGCAGCGTTGAATCCAAGAACACTGAAGCTTTCTTT
>TRBJ2-2|-|TRBV7-8|-
CASNSGNTGELFF
TGTGCCAGCAACTCAGGGAATACCGGGGAGCTGTTTTTT
>TRBJ2-7|TRBD2|TRBV27|-
CASSSGLAGGPIF
TGTGCCAGCAGTTCCGGACTAGCGGGAGGACCGATCTTC
>TRBJ2-7|-|TRBV7-8|-
CASSFESEQYF
TGTGCCAGCAGCTTTGAGAGCGAGCAGTACTTC
>TRBJ2-7|TRBD1|TRBV20-1|-
CSASGDRVKKGSYEQYF
TGCAGTGCTAGTGGGGACAGGGTCAAAAAGGGCTCCTACGAGCAGTACTTC
>TRBJ1-2|-|TRBV5-1|-
CASSWLPGPDNGYTF
TGCGCCAGCAGCTGGCTACCCGGACCGGATAATGGCTACACCTTC
>TRBJ2-7|-|TRBV5-1|-
CASSLGPGRRWEQYF
TGCGCCAGCAGCTTGGGCCCTGGGAGGCGGTGGGAGCAGTACTTC
>TRBJ2-3|TRBD2|TRBV20-1|-
CSAGSGPSGLLGGTDTQYF
TGCAGTGCTGGCTCTGGTCCTAGCGGTCTCCTTGGGGGCACAGATACGCAGTATTTT
>TRBJ2-5|TRBD1|TRBV7-7|-
CASSSTGLGETQYF
TGTGCCAGCAGCTCGACAGGGCTGGGTGAGACCCAGTACTTC
>TRBJ1-1|-|TRBV7-9|-
CASSLAQGTEAFF
TGTGCCAGCAGCTTAGCTCAGGGCACTGAAGCTTTCTTT
>TRBJ1-1|-|TRBV19|few
CASSIGRGRNTEAFF
TGTGCCAGTAGTATAGGGCGAGGAAGGAACACTGAAGCTTTCTTT
>TRBJ1-1|-|TRBV5-1|-
CASSTSLMNTEAFF
TGCGCCAGCAGCACCAGCCTCATGAACACTGAAGCTTTCTTT
>TRBJ2-5|-|TRBV5-1|few
CASSLGGGTSQETQYF
TGCGCCAGCAGCTTGGGTGGGGGCACTTCCCAAGAGACCCAGTACTTC
>TRBJ1-3|TRBD1|TRBV6-1|-
CASRADRASGNTIYF
TGTGCCAGCAGGGCGGACAGGGCGAGTGGAAACACCATATATTTT
>TRBJ2-1|TRBD2|TRBV11-3|-
CASSLSSGRHNEQFF
TGTGCCAGCAGCTTATCTAGCGGGAGACACAATGAGCAGTTCTTC
>TRBJ1-5|TRBD1|TRBV2|-
CASSQDRARNQPQHF
TGTGCCAGCAGCCAAGACAGGGCCCGCAATCAGCCCCAGCATTTT
>TRBJ2-5|TRBD1|TRBV5-6|-
CASSETGGAKETQYF
TGTGCCAGCAGCGAAACAGGGGGCGCGAAAGAGACCCAGTACTTC
>TRBJ1-2|-|TRBV30|-
CAWGRDRPLGYTF
TGTGCCTGGGGGCGCGACCGACCACTTGGCTACACCTTC
>TRBJ1-1|-|TRBV6-1|-
CASSEGRGDTEAFF
TGTGCCAGCAGTGAGGGTCGGGGGGACACTGAAGCTTTCTTT
>TRBJ2-5|-|TRBV6-2/TRBV6-3|few
CASSYIGTGETQYF
TGTGCCAGCAGTTACATCGGTACGGGAGAGACCCAGTACTTC
>TRBJ2-7|-|TRBV28|-
CASTWGTKPYEQYF
TGTGCCAGCACCTGGGGGACAAAACCCTACGAGCAGTACTTC
>TRBJ1-2|TRBD1|TRBV6-1|medium-sized
CASSPGQGDDYGYTF
TGTGCCAGCAGTCCGGGACAGGGGGATGACTATGGCTACACCTTC
>TRBJ2-7|-|TRBV7-3|-
CASSLIGAYEQYF
TGTGCCAGCAGCTTAATAGGGGCCTACGAGCAGTACTTC
>TRBJ1-2|-|TRBV7-2|few
CASSLVATSLFSYTF
TGTGCCAGCAGCTTAGTCGCCACCAGCCTATTCAGCTACACCTTC
>TRBJ2-1|TRBD2|TRBV10-3|-
CAISGKAGEGNEQFF
TGTGCCATCAGTGGGAAGGCGGGGGAAGGCAATGAGCAGTTCTTC
>TRBJ2-2|-|TRBV27|few
CASSDQGLGSGELFF
TGTGCCAGCAGTGACCAGGGCCTGGGATCGGGGGAGCTGTTTTTT
>TRBJ2-7|-|TRBV2|-
CASSEGLPGAYEQYF
TGTGCCAGCAGTGAGGGCCTTCCAGGGGCCTACGAGCAGTACTTC
>TRBJ2-7|TRBD2|TRBV20-1|few
CSAIRASGVSYEQYF
TGCAGTGCTATCCGGGCGAGCGGGGTCTCCTACGAGCAGTACTTC
>TRBJ2-2|-|TRBV28|-
CASSAAYTGELFF
TGTGCCAGCAGTGCAGCCTACACCGGGGAGCTGTTTTTT
>TRBJ2-7|TRBD2|TRBV27|few
CASSRYSGRAEYEQYF
TGTGCCAGCAGTCGTTATAGCGGGAGGGCGGAGTACGAGCAGTACTTC
>TRBJ2-5|TRBD1|TRBV10-3|few
CAIRPDQGAETQYF
TGTGCCATCAGACCTGACCAGGGGGCGGAGACCCAGTACTTC
>TRBJ2-1|TRBD1|TRBV6-5|-
CASSWDSFYNEQFF
TGTGCCAGCAGTTGGGACAGTTTCTACAATGAGCAGTTCTTC
>TRBJ2-7|-|TRBV2|few
CASSVAVGSYEQYF
TGTGCCAGCAGTGTAGCGGTAGGATCCTACGAGCAGTACTTC
>TRBJ2-3|-|TRBV20-1|few
CSARDRSTDTQYF
TGCAGTGCTAGAGATCGGAGCACAGATACGCAGTATTTT
>TRBJ1-3|-|TRBV6-1|-
CASSAFEDSSGNTIYF
TGTGCCAGCAGTGCGTTTGAGGATAGCTCTGGAAACACCATATATTTT
>TRBJ2-6|-|TRBV11-2|-
CASSFGVSGANVLTF
TGTGCCAGCAGCTTCGGGGTCTCTGGGGCCAACGTCCTGACTTTC
>TRBJ1-1|-|TRBV7-8|-
CASLLSLPNTEAFF
TGTGCCAGCCTACTCTCGCTACCGAACACTGAAGCCTTCTTT
>TRBJ2-1|-|TRBV20-1|-
CSARAGPSSYNEQFF
TGCAGTGCTAGGGCGGGACCGAGCTCCTACAATGAGCAGTTCTTC
>TRBJ2-7|TRBD1|TRBV4-2|-
CASSQGQGAYEQYF
TGTGCCAGCAGCCAAGGACAGGGCGCCTACGAGCAGTACTTC
>TRBJ1-3|-|TRBV2|-
CASSERGNTIYF
TGTGCCAGCAGTGAAAGGGGAAACACCATATATTTT